One and the same sample provided the 30 T cell receptor beta chains below, sequenced in a study of CD8 T cells in ankylosing spondylitis. TCRdb reprocessed the 5' RACE reads via MiXCR and lists one record per CDR3 protein. The sample contains 250,000 to 400,000 distinct CDR3 sequences, around a tenth of which appear only once. Sequencing was done on a sample of blood, either unsorted or a sorted T cell fraction (not recorded which). These receptors all stem from a female donor with ankylosing spondylitis or in good health (not recorded which).

The sample holds many counts of this clonotype. The rearrangement links TRBV12-3 or TRBV12-4 to TRBJ1-5, with 9 bases identical to TRBD1. This CDR3 contains 15 residues. The V segment lost 6 bases and the J segment 4 bases; nucleotides outside the gene matches: 7. The CDR3 region is CASSYTGGQNQPQHF. The CDR3 DNA reads as TGTGCCAGCAGCTATACAGGGGGCCAGAATCAGCCCCAGCATTTT.

This clonotype was counted a single time. This may come from a read error, since a much larger clone is one base off. V usage is TRBV7-9 and J usage is TRBJ2-3, with no clear D. CDR1 is SEHNR and CDR2 is FQNEAQ in the germline V gene (reference sequence). This CDR3 has 17 amino acids. V lost 5 bases, J lost 2 bases, and 20 bases lay in between. The CDR3 DNA reads as TGTGCCAGCAGCCCTGGGGAAGGCGCCAAATCCACAGATACGCAGTATTTT. Protein sequence: CASSPGEGAKSTDTQYF.

This clonotype was seen ten or more times. V and J are TRBV5-1 and TRBJ2-2; D is unclear. Trimming left V 0 bases short and J 2 bases short, with 11 bases between. In germline, CDR1 is SGHRS, CDR2 YFSETQ. This CDR3 is 16 amino acids long. CDR3 sequence (DNA): TGCGCCAGCAGCTTGGCCGAAAGTATTAACACCGGGGAGCTGTTTTTT. Its translation is CASSLAESINTGELFF.

This clonotype was seen repeatedly, ten times or more. CDR3 nucleotide sequence: TGTGCCAGCAGTTACTCCGGTCTAGCGGGCTCCTACGAGCAGTACTTC. Amino acids: CASSYSGLAGSYEQYF. The V gene is TRBV6-5, the J gene TRBJ2-7; TRBD2 matches 8 bases. The trim removed 0 bases at V and 0 bases at J, leaving 4 bases unmatched. Per the germline V gene, CDR1 is MNHEY and CDR2 is SVGAGI. CDR3 length equals 16 residues.

This clonotype showed up many times. The chain combines TRBV12-3 or TRBV12-4 with TRBJ1-1; 7 bases match TRBD1. The CDR3 runs to 14 residues. The J segment lost 1 base and the V segment lost 8 bases, leaving 7 bases of the junction unmatched. The CDR3 spells CASFQQGPNTEAFF. In DNA, the CDR3 is TGTGCCAGCTTTCAACAGGGGCCGAACACTGAAGCTTTCTTT.

V gene TRBV11-2 combines with J gene TRBJ2-1, with a weak D call TRBD2 (6 bases). Germline V gene sequence: CDR1 SGHAT, CDR2 FQNNGV. The CDR3 consists of 18 residues. Between the trimmed V and J ends, which lost 2 bases and 4 bases, there was a span of 21 bases. CDR3 in DNA: TGTGCCAGCAGCTTAACCGGGACTTTCGTGAGTTCTTACAATGAGCAGTTCTTC. It yields the protein CASSLTGTFVSSYNEQFF.

This clonotype has ten or more counts. The chain employs TRBV7-8 and TRBJ2-1, with 9 bases that match TRBD1. Losses at the gene ends were 1 base for V and 4 bases for J; bases not matched to a gene: 2. The V gene's germline CDR1 is SGHVS and CDR2 FQNEAQ. This CDR3 contains 15 residues. The DNA for the CDR3 is TGTGCCAGCAGCTTAGAGGACAGGGGTTACAATGAGCAGTTCTTC. Translation gives CASSLEDRGYNEQFF.

Many counts were recorded for this clonotype. This sequence joins TRBV11-2 and TRBJ2-2, with D tentatively TRBD2 (6 bases). Trimming stripped 5 bases from V and 1 base from J, with 11 bases between. Germline V gene data show CDR1 as SGHAT and CDR2 as FQNNGV. The CDR3 is made up of 15 amino acids. CDR3: CASSHSGGNTGELFF. The CDR3 DNA sequence: TGTGCCAGCAGCCACTCCGGGGGGAACACCGGGGAGCTGTTTTTT.

This clonotype has ten or more counts. This chain connects TRBV5-5 to TRBJ2-1; the match to TRBD1 covers 7 bases. Germline V CDR1 and CDR2: SGHKS, YYEKEE (reference sequence). J gave up 8 bases and V 0 bases, and 8 bases lay outside the gene matches. The CDR3 length is 15 residues. CDR3 amino acids: CASSLGDSRVDEQFF. Here the CDR3 DNA reads TGTGCCAGCAGCTTGGGGGACAGTCGAGTTGATGAGCAGTTCTTC.

V usage is TRBV5-1 and J usage is TRBJ2-2; no clear D gene. There are 16 residues in the CDR3. V was pared by 0 bases and J by 4 bases, with 13 bases between. Germline CDR1 SGHRS, CDR2 YFSETQ. The CDR3 DNA reads as TGCGCCAGCAGCTTGGTACCTTTGTTGGGCACCGGGGAGCTGTTTTTT. This encodes CASSLVPLLGTGELFF. The full variable domain, its missing parts supplied by reference TRBV5-1 and TRBJ2-2, is KAGVTQTPRYLIKTRGQQVTLSCSPISGHRSVSWYQQTPGQGLQFLFEYFSETQRNKGNFPGRFSGRQFSNSRSEMNVSTLELGDSALYLCASSLVPLLGTGELFFGEGSRLTVL.

This clonotype was observed at least ten times. The V gene is TRBV7-2, the J gene TRBJ2-1, with D possibly called TRBD1 or TRBD2 (5 bases each). Trimming took 5 bases from V and 0 from J, leaving 17 bases between them. The V gene's germline CDR1 is SGHTA and CDR2 FQGNSA. This CDR3 comprises 17 residues. CDR3 in amino acids: CASSPQRGPSSYNEQFF. The CDR3 region has the DNA TGTGCCAGCAGCCCCCAAAGGGGACCGAGCTCCTACAATGAGCAGTTCTTC.

This clonotype was found many times. The chain uses TRBV6-2 or TRBV6-3 and TRBJ2-7, with 14 nucleotides matching TRBD2. This CDR3 is built from 21 residues. Germline V gene sequence: CDR1 MNHEY, CDR2 SVGEGT. The trim removed 6 bases at V and 4 bases at J, leaving 23 bases unmatched. The CDR3 region is CASSYHRPGTSGSRVKYEQYF. CDR3 nucleotide sequence: TGTGCCAGCAGCTATCACCGACCCGGGACTAGCGGGAGTCGGGTCAAATACGAGCAGTACTTC.

At least ten counts were recorded for this clonotype. J is TRBJ2-1 and V is TRBV29-1; 9 nucleotides align to TRBD2. Germline values: CDR1 SQVTM, CDR2 ANQGSEA. V gave up 7 bases and J gave up 8 bases; unmatched junction bases: 15. The CDR3 covers 15 residues. Here the CDR3 reads CSEGGLLAGRDEQFF. The CDR3 region has the DNA TGCAGCGAAGGGGGTTTGCTAGCGGGACGCGATGAGCAGTTCTTC.

This clonotype has a count of ten or more. The chain recombines TRBV24-1 with TRBJ2-1; unclear D gene. In germline, CDR1 is KGHDR, CDR2 SFDVKD. This CDR3 is 14 amino acids long. Trimming pared 0 bases from V and 5 bases from J, leaving 7 bases between. CDR3 residues: CATSDLDGHNEQFF. CDR3 sequence (DNA): TGTGCCACCAGTGATTTGGACGGACACAATGAGCAGTTCTTC.

This clonotype was recorded at least ten times. The chain is built from TRBV27 and TRBJ2-6, with TRBD2 as a possible D gene (5 bases). Germline CDR1 reads MNHEY; CDR2 reads SMNVEV (reference sequence). The V end lost 0 bases, the J end lost 4 bases, and 10 bases lay between the germline ends. The CDR3 extends over 16 amino acids. The CDR3 nucleotides are TGTGCCAGCAGTTTATCACCGGGATCCGGGGCCAACGTCCTGACTTTC. This gives the protein CASSLSPGSGANVLTF.

The table lists this clonotype with many counts. The chain has TRBV5-5 and TRBJ1-5, with D unresolved. Germline V gene lookup returns CDR1 SGHKS and CDR2 YYEKEE (reference sequence). The CDR3 runs 15 residues. Trimming took 1 base from V and 4 from J, leaving 12 bases between them. The CDR3 DNA reads TGTGCCAGCAGCTTGAGCCACAGCGATAATCAGCCCCAGCATTTT. Amino acid sequence: CASSLSHSDNQPQHF. The entire variable domain, with the rest obtained from reference TRBV5-5 and TRBJ1-5, is as follows: DAGVTQSPTHLIKTRGQQVTLRCSPISGHKSVSWYQQVLGQGPQFIFQYYEKEERGRGNFPDRFSARQFPNYSSELNVNALLLGDSALYLCASSLSHSDNQPQHFGDGTRLSIL.

This clonotype has a handful of counts. This rearrangement joins TRBV6-1 to TRBJ2-1; possibly TRBD2 for D (7 bases). Deletions cut 6 bases from V and 1 base from J, with 16 bases between. From germline, CDR1 is MNHNS and CDR2 SASEGT. The CDR3 has 16 residues. The CDR3 region has the DNA TGTGCCAGCAGCCCCGGGGGGCTGGGGTCCTACAATGAGCAGTTCTTC. Residues: CASSPGGLGSYNEQFF.

This clonotype was detected once. The DNA for the CDR3 is TGTGCCAGTAGTAGGTCACAGTCCTACGAGCAGTACTTC. It specifies CASSRSQSYEQYF. The chain uses TRBV19 and TRBJ2-7; D remains unclear. The CDR3 covers 13 residues. V lost 4 bases and J 1 base, leaving 8 bases between the germline ends. The V gene's germline CDR1 is LNHDA and CDR2 SQIVND (reference sequence). The full variable domain, its missing parts supplied by reference TRBV19 and TRBJ2-7, is DGGITQSPKYLFRKEGQNVTLSCEQNLNHDAMYWYRQDPGQGLRLIYYSQIVNDFQKGDIAEGYSVSREKKESFPLTVTSAQKNPTAFYLCASSRSQSYEQYFGPGTRLTVT.

This clonotype was seen many times. The J gene is TRBJ1-2, the V gene TRBV27; no clear D. Looked up from germline, CDR1 is MNHEY and CDR2 is SMNVEV (reference sequence). The germline V and J ends were trimmed by 0 bases and 8 bases, with 10 bases remaining between them. The CDR3 covers 13 residues. This chain's CDR3 is CASSLSKGGGYTF. DNA for the CDR3: TGTGCCAGCAGTTTATCCAAGGGAGGGGGCTACACCTTC.

This clonotype came up a few times. The gene calls are TRBV7-8 and TRBJ1-1; 7 bases line up with TRBD1. Losses at the gene ends were 5 bases for V and 2 bases for J; bases not matched to a gene: 11. CDR1 is SGHVS and CDR2 is FQNEAQ in the germline V gene. The CDR3 runs 16 residues. The CDR3 is CASSRQGGKVNTEAFF. In DNA form, the CDR3 reads TGTGCCAGCAGCCGACAGGGAGGGAAGGTTAACACTGAAGCTTTCTTT.

This sequence joins TRBV15 and TRBJ1-2, with D uncertain. V dropped 8 bases and J dropped 4 bases, with 14 bases sitting between them. CDR1 LNHNV and CDR2 YYDKDF come from the germline V gene (reference sequence). This CDR3 has 13 amino acids. The CDR3 DNA reads as TGTGCCACCTCCGGAGAGACCCCCTATGGCTACACCTTC. This encodes CATSGETPYGYTF.

This clonotype was picked up a small number of times. The J gene is TRBJ1-5, the V gene TRBV5-5, with 7 bases matching TRBD1. The germline V gene encodes CDR1 SGHKS and CDR2 YYEKEE (reference sequence). With 4 bases clipped from V and 1 base from J, the junction kept 8 bases outside the gene matches. This CDR3 region has 16 residues. This CDR3 is CASSPIDRASNQPQHF. DNA for the CDR3: TGTGCCAGCAGCCCAATCGACAGGGCAAGCAATCAGCCCCAGCATTTT. Complete variable domain (other parts from reference TRBV5-5 and TRBJ1-5): DAGVTQSPTHLIKTRGQQVTLRCSPISGHKSVSWYQQVLGQGPQFIFQYYEKEERGRGNFPDRFSARQFPNYSSELNVNALLLGDSALYLCASSPIDRASNQPQHFGDGTRLSIL.

Many counts were recorded for this clonotype. This chain joins TRBV20-1 and TRBJ2-3; 11 nucleotides align to TRBD2. J gave up 2 bases and V 6 bases, and 7 bases lay outside the gene matches. The CDR3 spans 15 residues. Germline V gene lookup returns CDR1 DFQATT and CDR2 SNEGSKA (reference sequence). CDR3 sequence reads: CSANSGGAITDTQYF. In nucleotides, the CDR3 is TGCAGTGCCAATAGCGGGGGGGCTATCACAGATACGCAGTATTTT.

In its sample, this clonotype was seen a few times. The chain is built from TRBV12-3 or TRBV12-4 and TRBJ2-3; perhaps TRBD1 as D (5 bases). The CDR3 length is 14 residues. Trimming cost V 4 bases and J 4 bases, with 12 bases left between them. The CDR3 DNA sequence: TGTGCCAGCAGTTACCGCAGGGTCGCAGATACGCAGTATTTT. The encoded protein is CASSYRRVADTQYF.

V gene TRBV5-1 combines with J gene TRBJ2-7; 13 bases line up with TRBD2. From germline, CDR1 is SGHRS and CDR2 YFSETQ. The CDR3 covers 18 residues. Germline trimming cut 3 bases from V and 0 bases from J; bases unmatched to any gene: 9. This chain's CDR3 is CASSSGLAGALSSYEQYF. CDR3 DNA sequence: TGCGCCAGCAGCTCTGGACTAGCGGGGGCCCTGAGCTCCTACGAGCAGTACTTC.

This clonotype was recorded at least ten times. The chain employs TRBV5-1 and TRBJ2-3; TRBD2 matches 9 bases. With 5 bases clipped from V and 0 bases from J, the junction kept 10 bases outside the gene matches. Germline V lookup: CDR1 SGHRS, CDR2 YFSETQ. This CDR3 region has 17 residues. The DNA of the CDR3 is TGCGCCAGCAGGGAAGGCGGGGGGGCCGCCAGCACAGATACGCAGTATTTT. It codes for CASREGGGAASTDTQYF.

This clonotype was found many times. This rearrangement joins TRBV7-2 to TRBJ2-1; 8 positions match TRBD1. The CDR3 has 15 residues. The ends lost 5 bases at V and 5 bases at J; junction bases unmatched: 8. Per the germline V gene, CDR1 is SGHTA and CDR2 is FQGNSA. This CDR3 is CASSRRTGSDNEQFF. The CDR3 region has the DNA TGTGCCAGCAGCAGAAGGACAGGGTCCGACAATGAGCAGTTCTTC. The full variable domain, its missing parts supplied by reference TRBV7-2 and TRBJ2-1, is GAGVSQSPSNKVTEKGKDVELRCDPISGHTALYWYRQSLGQGLEFLIYFQGNSAPDKSGLPSDRFSAERTGGSVSTLTIQRTQQEDSAVYLCASSRRTGSDNEQFFGPGTRLTVL.

Ten or more counts support this clonotype. The V and J genes are TRBV6-1 and TRBJ1-5; D gene uncertain. From germline, CDR1 is MNHNS and CDR2 SASEGT. The CDR3 extends over 14 amino acids. V was cut by 4 bases and J by 14 bases, with 21 bases left in between. The CDR3 is CASSVRAREPFKHF. The CDR3 region has the DNA TGTGCCAGCAGTGTAAGAGCCCGCGAGCCATTTAAGCATTTT.

The CDR3 spells CASSVAGGELFF. As DNA, the CDR3 is TGTGCCAGCAGCGTAGCAGGCGGGGAGCTGTTTTTT. The chain recombines TRBV9 with TRBJ2-2; D gene ambiguous. Germline loops: CDR1 SGDLS, CDR2 YYNGEE. There are 12 residues in the CDR3. The V gene lost 0 bases and the J gene lost 7 bases, with 4 bases spanning the gap.

In its sample, this clonotype was seen many times. The chain carries TRBV12-3 or TRBV12-4 and TRBJ1-5, with 9 positions matching TRBD1. The CDR3 contains 17 residues. J was trimmed by 2 bases and V by 6 bases; bases with no gene match: 11. CDR3 sequence reads: CASRDPGQGNGNQPQHF. The CDR3 coding sequence is TGTGCCAGCAGGGACCCGGGACAGGGAAATGGCAATCAGCCCCAGCATTTT.